This entry is about one TCR beta chain. Its antigen is not identified. This sample is part of a study of T cell responses to AZD1222 COVID-19 vaccine. Study results and limitations: The repertoires were collected only after the peak T cell response.

The CDR3 sequence is 14 residues long. Between the trimmed V and J ends, which lost 11 bases and 3 bases, there was a span of 14 bases. Germline loops: CDR1 SEHNR, CDR2 FQNEAQ (reference sequence). Here immunoSEQ multiplex PCR was the method, and the copy in TCRdb shows in-frame clones only, minus some. Of approximately 82,000 clones in the sample, roughly 90% were seen once. This specimen was peripheral blood, taken on day 0 of AZD1222 vaccination. This chain joins TRBV7-9 and TRBJ2-6; a possible D gene is TRBD1 (7 bases). The receptor was derived from an adult in good health. The CDR3 DNA reads as TGTGCCCTCCAGGGGGGAATTGGGGCCAACGTCCTGACTTTC. Encoded protein: CALQGGIGANVLTF.